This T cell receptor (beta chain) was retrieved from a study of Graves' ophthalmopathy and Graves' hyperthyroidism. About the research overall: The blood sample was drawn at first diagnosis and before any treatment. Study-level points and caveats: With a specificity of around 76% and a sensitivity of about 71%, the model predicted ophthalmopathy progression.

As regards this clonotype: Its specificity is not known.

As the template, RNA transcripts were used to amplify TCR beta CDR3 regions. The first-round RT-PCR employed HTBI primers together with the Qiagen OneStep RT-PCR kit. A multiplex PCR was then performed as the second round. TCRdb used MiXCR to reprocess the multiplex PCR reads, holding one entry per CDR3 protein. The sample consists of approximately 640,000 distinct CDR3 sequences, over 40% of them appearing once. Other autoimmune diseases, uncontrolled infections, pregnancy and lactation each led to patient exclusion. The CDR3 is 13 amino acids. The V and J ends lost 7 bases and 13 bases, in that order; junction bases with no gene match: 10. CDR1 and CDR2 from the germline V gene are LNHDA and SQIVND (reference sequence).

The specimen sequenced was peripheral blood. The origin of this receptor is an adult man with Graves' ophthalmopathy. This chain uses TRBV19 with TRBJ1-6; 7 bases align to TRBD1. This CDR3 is CASTLDRFQPLHF. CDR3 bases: TGTGCCAGTACCCTGGACAGGTTTCAGCCCCTCCACTTT. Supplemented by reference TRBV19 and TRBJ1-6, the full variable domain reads DGGITQSPKYLFRKEGQNVTLSCEQNLNHDAMYWYRQDPGQGLRLIYYSQIVNDFQKGDIAEGYSVSREKKESFPLTVTSAQKNPTAFYLCASTLDRFQPLHFGNGTRLTVT.